This T cell receptor beta chain is drawn from a study of blood T cell repertoires in COVID-19 (dated by TCRdb to between 2020 and 2021). Concerning the study at large: Samples from collaborators originated in the United States, Italy and Spain and spanned both the acute and convalescent phases of COVID-19. The prospective study material was composed of cDNA or gDNA derived from T cells, B-cell-depleted T cells, or PBMCs. Deeply sampled blood TCRbeta repertoires from subjects exposed to, actively infected with, or recovered from COVID-19 were included in the dataset. A freely available public database, intended as a resource for researchers studying the immune response to SARS-CoV-2, is where the repertoires were released. Samples came from the ongoing ImmuneRACE study (first 160 participants) plus 1,254 subjects from 6 global collaborators. A de-identified subject ID, COVID-19 status, age in years and sex were almost always included in the sample metadata. Where available, HLA class I and class II types were obtained from metadata supplied by the sample provider rather than from assay-based typing. Overall study results and their limits: The quantity of clinical and demographic metadata differed by source and by participant and was supplied without curation.

In Seattle, one collaborating source enrolled patients while the infection was active and tracked those patients longitudinally over the course of disease. Whole blood was collected in K2EDTA tubes by collaborating institutions according to the institutions' own protocols. For TCRbeta analysis, collaborator samples were shipped as frozen whole blood, as isolated PBMCs, or as DNA extracted from either sample type. CDR1 and CDR2 are read off the germline V gene as MNHEY and SVGAGI. V is clipped by 7 bases and J by 2 bases, and the sequence between their germline boundaries is 11 bases long. The CDR3 has 14 amino acids, counting the end cysteine and phenylalanine. The DNA shown is the 42-base CDR3, in frame from base 1. As for this clone: Its antigen is still unknown. No quality values exist for individual bases; no much larger clone is one base distant.

The immunoSEQ Assay, a bias-controlled multiplex PCR, was used to amplify TCRbeta CDR3 regions from genomic DNA. The source study handled its data this way. The number of nucleated cells in each sample was estimated by amplification of reference gene primers within the assay. To quantify the absolute abundance of each unique TCRbeta CDR3 rearrangement, sequence reads were collapsed and filtered. Productive Simpson clonality was computed per sample as the square root of Simpson's diversity index over productive rearrangements. TCRdb took this table from immuneACCESS and kept in-frame rearrangements with V and J called. Such tables lack part of the clones; where checked against another copy, unresolved V genes explain under half of the gap, and the rest is unexplained. Clonal size and the V and J genes are those of that table, whereas D and trimming came from the DNA. The sample yields 390,000 or so clones; 70% to 90% were counted once. The ten largest clones represent roughly a tenth of the sample.

Material for sequencing was peripheral blood. Rearrangement joined TRBV6-5 to TRBJ2-2, with TRBD1 perhaps the D gene, on 5 matching bases. This TCR derives from a woman aged 30 to 39 with COVID-19, enrolled during active disease. The nucleotide sequence reads as follows: TGTGCCAGCAAGGGCAGGGATAACACCGGGGAGCTGTTTTTT. This codes for CASKGRDNTGELFF.